These 15 T cell receptor beta chains share one sample of origin, sequenced in a study of blood T cell repertoires in COVID-19. The repertoire was sequenced with immunoSEQ multiplex PCR; TCRdb's copy has only in-frame clones and lacks some. Here the sample spans around 150,000 clones, 65% to 90% being singletons. Specimen: peripheral blood. These receptors were obtained from a man between 65 and 85 years old with acute or convalescent COVID-19.

V usage is TRBV6-5 and J usage is TRBJ2-1; D is possibly TRBD2 (6 bases). V was shortened by 6 bases and J by 3 bases, with 15 bases between the two germline ends. Germline V gene data show CDR1 as MNHEY and CDR2 as SVGAGI. The CDR3 runs 15 residues. The CDR3 sequence: CASREEGSLYNEQFF. The CDR3 DNA is TGTGCCAGCAGGGAGGAGGGTAGTCTCTACAATGAGCAGTTCTTC.

This chain connects TRBV28 to TRBJ2-7, with 12 bases lining up with TRBD2. There are 15 residues in the CDR3. Trimming at V came to 6 bases and at J to 6 bases, leaving 9 bases not matched to a gene. Germline loops: CDR1 MDHEN, CDR2 SYDVKM. CDR3 amino acids: CASSRPGLAGSEQYF. As DNA, the CDR3 is TGTGCCAGCAGCCGACCCGGACTAGCGGGATCCGAGCAGTACTTC.

V and J are TRBV7-2 and TRBJ2-4; tentative D call: TRBD2 (6 bases). The length of the CDR3 is 16 residues. V was trimmed by 5 bases and J by 0 bases, leaving 14 bases between them. Germline CDR1 is SGHTA and CDR2 is FQGNSA. CDR3: CASSLRSGLAKNIQYF. The CDR3 DNA reads TGTGCCAGCAGCCTCCGTAGCGGATTAGCCAAAAACATTCAGTACTTC. Using reference TRBV7-2 and TRBJ2-4 for the parts outside the CDR3, the full variable domain is GAGVSQSPSNKVTEKGKDVELRCDPISGHTALYWYRQSLGQGLEFLIYFQGNSAPDKSGLPSDRFSAERTGGSVSTLTIQRTQQEDSAVYLCASSLRSGLAKNIQYFGAGTRLSVL.

The gene calls are TRBV11-1 and TRBJ2-1, with TRBD2 identical over 10 bases. V trimming: 1 base; J trimming: 9 bases; junction bases outside the gene matches: 9. Germline CDR1 reads SGHAT; CDR2 reads FQDESV (reference sequence). The CDR3 length is 16 residues. CDR3 loop: CASSLVASGRAAEQFF. In DNA, the CDR3 is TGTGCCAGCAGCTTAGTCGCCAGCGGGAGGGCCGCTGAGCAGTTCTTC.

The chain links TRBV5-1 to TRBJ1-2, with D possibly matching TRBD1 (6 bases). Germline V lookup: CDR1 SGHRS, CDR2 YFSETQ. Trimming took off 4 bases at V and 0 bases at J, with 13 bases between the two ends. The CDR3 is 15 amino acids. The CDR3: CASSTGAGANYGYTF. CDR3 sequence (DNA): TGCGCCAGCAGCACTGGGGCAGGGGCTAACTATGGCTACACCTTC.

The CDR3 reads CSVDAGTGVYGYTF. In DNA, the CDR3 is TGCAGCGTCGACGCCGGGACAGGGGTATATGGCTACACCTTC. The rearrangement joins TRBV29-1 to TRBJ1-2; 10 bases are a match to TRBD1. The germline gives CDR1 SQVTM, CDR2 ANQGSEA. The length of the CDR3 is 14 residues. With 6 bases clipped from V and 5 bases from J, the junction kept 9 bases outside the gene matches.

J is TRBJ2-7 and V is TRBV24-1; 7 nucleotides align to TRBD1. The CDR3 runs 15 residues. V lost 4 bases to trimming and J lost 2 bases; unmatched junction nucleotides: 7. Per the germline V gene, CDR1 is KGHDR and CDR2 is SFDVKD. This chain's CDR3 is CATSDHRGPPYEQYF. The DNA of the CDR3 is TGTGCCACCAGTGACCACAGGGGACCCCCCTACGAGCAGTACTTC.

The V and J genes are TRBV9 and TRBJ1-5, with D possibly matching TRBD1 (5 bases). V was shortened by 5 bases and J by 2 bases, with 17 bases between the two germline ends. The CDR3 loop spans 16 amino acids. The germline gives CDR1 SGDLS, CDR2 YYNGEE. The CDR3 coding sequence is TGTGCCAGCAGAGTGCGCCGGGGGAGGGGCAATCAGCCCCAGCATTTT. This gives the protein CASRVRRGRGNQPQHF.

The chain joins TRBV6-2 or TRBV6-3 to TRBJ2-5, with D perhaps matching TRBD2 (5 bases). V was shortened by 5 bases and J by 5 bases, with 15 bases between the two germline ends. Germline V gives CDR1 MNHEY, CDR2 SVGEGT. The CDR3 sequence is 14 residues long. In DNA form, the CDR3 reads TGTGCCAGCAGTCGGACTCCTAGTATTGAGACCCAGTACTTC. Its protein product is CASSRTPSIETQYF.

The rearrangement uses TRBV19 and TRBJ2-2; 8 bases match TRBD1. This CDR3 contains 16 residues. J gave up 4 bases and V 3 bases, and 7 bases lay outside the gene matches. Germline CDR1 LNHDA, CDR2 SQIVND (reference sequence). DNA of the CDR3: TGTGCCAGTAGTATTAGGAGCAGGGGGCTCACCGGGGAGCTGTTTTTT. Its translation is CASSIRSRGLTGELFF.

This chain links TRBV15 with TRBJ1-3; D call uncertain. Germline CDR1 reads LNHNV; CDR2 reads YYDKDF (reference sequence). With 6 bases removed from V and 0 bases from J, the gap between germline ends came to 12 bases. This CDR3 has 15 amino acids. The CDR3 region has the DNA TGTGCCACCAGAGGCGGATTCCCCTCTGGAAACACCATATATTTT. It specifies CATRGGFPSGNTIYF.

This sequence joins TRBV29-1 and TRBJ2-5, with D unclear. Trimming left V 4 bases short and J 2 bases short, with 8 bases between. CDR3 length equals 12 residues. The germline V gene encodes CDR1 SQVTM and CDR2 ANQGSEA. The CDR3 reads CSVVVSQETQYF. In nucleotides, the CDR3 is TGCAGCGTTGTGGTGAGTCAAGAGACCCAGTACTTC.

The DNA of the CDR3 is TGTGCCAGCAGCTCAAGCGCGGGACAGGGGATCCACGAGCAGTACTTC. This gives the protein CASSSSAGQGIHEQYF. V usage is TRBV7-9 and J usage is TRBJ2-7; 10 nucleotides align to TRBD1. CDR1 is SEHNR, CDR2 FQNEAQ, per germline (reference sequence). The CDR3 extends over 16 amino acids. The J segment lost 5 bases and the V segment lost 4 bases, leaving 11 bases of the junction unmatched.

The V call is TRBV7-2, the J call TRBJ2-1; 14 nucleotides match TRBD2. The CDR3 has 16 amino acids. V was clipped by 5 bases and J by 4 bases; unmatched bases: 4. Germline assignment: CDR1 SGHTA and CDR2 FQGNSA. CDR3 coding DNA: TGTGCCAGCAGCCCTAGGACTAGCGGGAGGTACAATGAGCAGTTCTTC. This translates into CASSPRTSGRYNEQFF.

The chain recombines TRBV6-1 with TRBJ2-3, with 14 positions matching TRBD2. Germline assignment: CDR1 MNHNS and CDR2 SASEGT. The CDR3 runs to 18 residues. V gave up 6 bases and J gave up 2 bases; unmatched junction bases: 10. CDR3 sequence reads: CASREPPTSGRVTDTQYF. The CDR3 bases are TGTGCCAGCAGGGAACCCCCGACTAGCGGGAGGGTCACAGATACGCAGTATTTT.